The clone carrying this T cell receptor (beta chain) was seen only a few times. V lost 5 bases, J lost 9 bases, and 9 bases stayed unmatched. Germline lookup yields CDR1 LGHNA and CDR2 YSLEER. This CDR3 spans 15 amino acids. This entry comes from a study of follicular helper T cells after annual influenza vaccination. Study as a whole: For some subjects, blood spans the 2013-2014, 2014-2015 and 2015-2016 annual vaccinations.

Sequencing used immunoSEQ multiplex PCR; TCRdb keeps in-frame clones, though not all of them. Altogether 9,500 to 15,000 clones are present, roughly three quarters being singletons, with the ten largest covering roughly 3.5%. The time point: 2015-2016 season, pre-vaccination. Per time point, about 35-110 mL of blood was sampled. Sequenced here: CXCR5+ CD38- circulating T follicular helper cells from blood, sampled on the day of influenza vaccination. Specified subset: circulating Tfh, non-naive CD4+CXCR5+PD-1+ (ICOS+CD38+ or ICOS-CD38-). The genes are TRBV4-3 and TRBJ2-1; TRBD2 matches 11 bases. This sequence originates from an adult who received the influenza vaccine. As DNA, the CDR3 is TGCGCCAGCAGCTCCACTAGCGGGGGAAATAGTGAGCAGTTCTTC. It translates to CASSSTSGGNSEQFF.